This T cell receptor (beta chain) was retrieved from a study of T cell responses to AZD1222 COVID-19 vaccine. Study-wide background: Whether given at about 4 or about 12 weeks, second doses were pooled.

General study findings and limits: With dominance at 160-218 and 743-854, vaccine-associated CD4 TCRs spanned spike. Donors were chiefly white British, with a greater number of females, and clonal diversity was perhaps underestimated. Seropositive AZD1222 recipients at baseline numbered only five or six.

Assay used: immunoSEQ multiplex PCR; TCRdb lists only in-frame clones, some missing. The sample records 150,000 to 200,000 clones, about nine tenths being singletons. For this clone: What it recognizes is unknown.

V shed 2 bases, J shed 4 bases, and the junction held 4 bases outside the gene matches. CDR1 and CDR2 from the germline V gene are MGHRA and YSYEKL. The CDR3 has 14 residues. The sample in question was peripheral blood, obtained on day 0 of AZD1222 vaccination. This clonotype originated in an adult in good health. The V and J genes are TRBV4-1 and TRBJ1-2; 7 positions agree with TRBD1. The CDR3 DNA follows: TGCGCCAGCAGCCAACCGGGACAGACCTATGGCTACACCTTC. It encodes CASSQPGQTYGYTF.